This TCR beta chain stems from a study of CD8+CD57+ T cells in acquired aplastic anemia. Study-wide context: Sorted cells (CD4+ and CD8+) yielded DNA amounts that averaged about 3.1 ug. Study-level points and caveats: Patients and controls were found to share roughly 31 CD8+ CDR3 sequences.

Genomic DNA was employed as the template in profiling TCR beta VDJ and CDR3. TCRdb itself ran the reads through MiXCR, one entry per CDR3 protein. In the table there are around 68,000 distinct CDR3 sequences, around half of which are singletons. Comments on this clonotype: Its antigen is undetermined.

Germline values: CDR1 SSHAT, CDR2 FNYEAQ (reference sequence). V was pared by 5 bases and J by 2 bases, with 15 bases between. There are 15 residues in the CDR3. The clonotype originates from a human donor in good health, serving as a control. The chain recombines TRBV7-7 with TRBJ2-5; the D gene is possibly TRBD1 (6 bases). Sequenced material: sorted CD4+, CD8+, or CD8+CD57+ T cells (not recorded which) from PBMCs. Here the CDR3 reads CASSPNQDSQETQYF. Here the CDR3 DNA reads TGTGCCAGCAGCCCAAATCAGGACAGTCAAGAGACCCAGTACTTC.